The next 14 T cell receptor beta chains were all read from a single sample in a study of monozygotic twins with inflammatory bowel disease (dated by TCRdb to the late 2010s). The library was produced with 5' RACE. TCRdb names Illumina HiSeq 2500 as the instrument used. TCRdb reprocessed the reads, and each CDR3 protein sequence is entered once, without DNA. This sample's table contains over 350,000 distinct CDR3 sequences. The ten largest clones take up just over 2.5% of the sample. The sample consisted of blood. These receptors all come from a human donor with ulcerative colitis or Crohn's disease, or a healthy co-twin of an affected twin (not recorded which).

CDR3 loop: CASSPISGGAGQYF. The rearrangement links TRBV18 to TRBJ2-3; TCRdb outputs TRBD1, but without DNA this stays unchecked. This CDR3 region has 14 residues. Germline-derived CDR1 and CDR2 are KGHSH and LQKENI.

The chain combines TRBV30 with TRBJ1-1. The CDR3 covers 11 residues. The V gene's germline CDR1 is GTSNPN and CDR2 SVGIG (reference sequence). CDR3 amino acids: CAWLKNTEAFF.

The rearrangement links TRBV4-1 to TRBJ1-5; the TCRdb D gene call, TRBD1, has no DNA to confirm it. CDR1 and CDR2 (germline): MGHRA, YSYEKL. This CDR3 has 18 amino acids. This CDR3 is CASSQDSKRGTGNQPQHF.

The chain has TRBV2 and TRBJ1-5; no DNA is available, so the TRBD1 call from TCRdb remains unchecked. Per germline, CDR1 SNHLY and CDR2 FYNNEI. The CDR3 spans 13 residues. CDR3 sequence reads: CASSRQGDQPQHF.

The chain is built from TRBV5-1 and TRBJ2-7; TCRdb designates TRBD1, a call that cannot be tested without DNA. Looked up from germline, CDR1 is SGHRS and CDR2 is YFSETQ. The CDR3 has 14 residues. Here the CDR3 reads CASSTRFQGDEQYF. Drawing the rest from reference TRBV5-1 and TRBJ2-7, the complete variable domain is KAGVTQTPRYLIKTRGQQVTLSCSPISGHRSVSWYQQTPGQGLQFLFEYFSETQRNKGNFPGRFSGRQFSNSRSEMNVSTLELGDSALYLCASSTRFQGDEQYFGPGTRLTVT.

The chain employs TRBV5-1 and TRBJ1-2; TCRdb's assignment of TRBD1 cannot be checked, as there is no DNA. The CDR3 runs to 12 residues. Germline CDR1 is SGHRS and CDR2 is YFSETQ. CDR3 residues: CASGQTNYGYTF.

The chain recombines TRBV28 with TRBJ2-7; the D call of TRBD2 rests on TCRdb alone, since no DNA is present to check it. The V gene's germline CDR1 is MDHEN and CDR2 SYDVKM. The CDR3 is 15 residues long. CDR3 sequence reads: CASSLAGGLSYEQYF.

J is TRBJ2-5 and V is TRBV3-1; TCRdb selects TRBD2, and the lack of DNA leaves this call unchecked. CDR1 and CDR2 from the germline V gene are LGHDT and YNNKEL (reference sequence). CDR3 length: 14 amino acids. CDR3 sequence reads: CASSFGTGEETQYF.

This sequence joins TRBV7-2 and TRBJ2-2; checking the TCRdb D call of TRBD2 is not possible without DNA. The germline V gene has CDR1 SGHTA and CDR2 FQGNSA. CDR3 length equals 14 residues. CDR3 residues: CASSPAVESGELFF.

V is TRBV7-2 and J is TRBJ2-6; absent DNA, TCRdb's TRBD2 call cannot be checked. The CDR3 has 17 amino acids. Per germline, CDR1 SGHTA and CDR2 FQGNSA. CDR3 residues: CASSTIGFTGGANVLTF.

This chain links TRBV2 with TRBJ2-7; TCRdb reports TRBD1, a call that lacks DNA to check it against. Germline-derived CDR1 and CDR2 are SNHLY and FYNNEI. This CDR3 has 12 amino acids. This CDR3 is CASSDGGAGEYF.

The rearrangement joins TRBV4-1 to TRBJ2-4; the D call from TCRdb, TRBD1, cannot be confirmed without DNA. Germline loops: CDR1 MGHRA, CDR2 YSYEKL. This CDR3 region has 18 residues. The CDR3 loop reads CASSQPGQATLAKNIQYF.

The chain employs TRBV20-1 and TRBJ2-3; TCRdb's D gene call, TRBD1, goes unchecked for lack of DNA. Per germline, CDR1 DFQATT and CDR2 SNEGSKA (reference sequence). The CDR3 loop spans 14 amino acids. This CDR3 reads CSARSRLGDDTQYF.

The chain links TRBV29-1 to TRBJ2-1; the D call from TCRdb, TRBD1, cannot be confirmed without DNA. Germline lookup yields CDR1 SQVTM and CDR2 ANQGSEA. There are 14 residues in the CDR3. The CDR3 sequence: CSTPGQLRGNEQFF.